A single sample gave rise to the 2 T cell receptor beta chains below, sequenced in a study of T cell responses to AZD1222 COVID-19 vaccine. The table came from immunoSEQ multiplex PCR; TCRdb's copy has only in-frame clones and leaves some out. This repertoire shows more than 150,000 clones, around 90% found once; its top ten account for around 2%. The specimen comprised peripheral blood, sampled 28 days after the second AZD1222 dose. The receptors come from an adult who received the AZD1222 COVID-19 vaccine.

The CDR3 nucleotides read TGCGCCAGCAGCTTGAGGGACAGGGATAATTCACCCCTCCACTTT. It encodes CASSLRDRDNSPLHF. The V call is TRBV5-1, the J call TRBJ1-6, with TRBD1 identical over 9 bases. V lost 1 base to trimming and J lost 5 bases; unmatched junction nucleotides: 1. The CDR3 sequence is 15 residues long. Germline CDR1 and CDR2: SGHRS and YFSETQ.

This clone was picked up one time. This sequence joins TRBV10-1 and TRBJ2-5; TRBD2 is a possible D gene (6 bases). There are 13 residues in the CDR3. Trimming removed 6 bases at V and 3 bases at J, with 11 bases between. The germline gives CDR1 WNHNN, CDR2 SYGVQD (reference sequence). The DNA of the CDR3 is TGCGCCAGCAGCGGAGGGGATAAAGAGACCCAGTACTTC. Protein sequence: CASSGGDKETQYF.